The clone carrying this TCR beta chain was recorded a few times. The antigen remains unidentified. The V and J ends lost 6 bases and 0 bases respectively, with 17 bases between them. The CDR3 covers 17 residues. Per germline, CDR1 LNHDA and CDR2 SQIVND (reference sequence). The PCR made use of 60 Vbeta and 13 Jbeta primers. This table comes from immunoSEQ multiplex PCR, and its TCRdb copy is limited to in-frame clones, with some not included. The sample includes 130,000 to 150,000 clones, approximately 9% seen only once; the top ten take approximately 1.8%. The record originates from a study of cytomegalovirus exposure and HLA in healthy donors. Study-wide results and limits: Follow-up analysis later connected one missense variant in DCLRE1C with trimming of TCR beta V- and J-genes.

The clonotype comes from a male donor in good health and CMV-seronegative. Sequenced input: PBMCs. This rearrangement joins TRBV19 to TRBJ1-4; possible D gene TRBD1, 6 bases. CDR3 nucleotide sequence: TGTGCCAGTAGGCAGATAGCAGGGGCGGCAACTAATGAAAAACTGTTTTTT. Translation gives CASRQIAGAATNEKLFF.